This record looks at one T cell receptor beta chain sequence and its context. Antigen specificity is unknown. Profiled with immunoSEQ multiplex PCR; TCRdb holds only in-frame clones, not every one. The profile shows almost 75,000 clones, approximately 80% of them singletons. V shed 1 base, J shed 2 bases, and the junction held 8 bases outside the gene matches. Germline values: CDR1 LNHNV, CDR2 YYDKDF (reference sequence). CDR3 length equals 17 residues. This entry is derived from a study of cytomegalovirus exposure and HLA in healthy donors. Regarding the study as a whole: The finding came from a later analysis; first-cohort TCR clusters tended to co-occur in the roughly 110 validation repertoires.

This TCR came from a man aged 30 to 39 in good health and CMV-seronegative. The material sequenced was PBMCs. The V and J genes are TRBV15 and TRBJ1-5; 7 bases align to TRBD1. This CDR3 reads CATSRVIYDRGNQPQHF. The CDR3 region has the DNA TGTGCCACCAGCAGAGTTATCTACGACAGGGGCAATCAGCCCCAGCATTTT. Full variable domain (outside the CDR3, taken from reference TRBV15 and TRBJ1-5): DAMVIQNPRYQVTQFGKPVTLSCSQTLNHNVMYWYQQKSSQAPKLLFHYYDKDFNNEADTPDNFQSRRPNTSFCFLDIRSPGLGDTAMYLCATSRVIYDRGNQPQHFGDGTRLSIL.